This T cell receptor (beta chain) was found in a study of T cell responses to AZD1222 COVID-19 vaccine. Findings and caveats of the study: Only after the peak T cell response were repertoires sampled. White British ancestry dominated among donors, who included more females, and clonal diversity was possibly underestimated.

V gave up 4 bases and J gave up 5 bases, with 9 bases separating them. The CDR3 extends over 11 amino acids. The germline V gene has CDR1 DFQATT and CDR2 SNEGSKA (reference sequence). On this clone itself: Its antigen is not identified.

Measured with immunoSEQ multiplex PCR; TCRdb has only the in-frame clones, and not every one. The table lists about 140,000 clones, roughly 91% of them singletons. The gene calls are TRBV20-1 and TRBJ2-7; D not resolved. This TCR was sampled from an adult who received the AZD1222 COVID-19 vaccine. This specimen consisted of peripheral blood, obtained 28 days after the second AZD1222 dose. This chain's CDR3 is CSATRGNEQYF. CDR3 bases: TGCAGTGCTACTAGAGGAAACGAGCAGTACTTC.